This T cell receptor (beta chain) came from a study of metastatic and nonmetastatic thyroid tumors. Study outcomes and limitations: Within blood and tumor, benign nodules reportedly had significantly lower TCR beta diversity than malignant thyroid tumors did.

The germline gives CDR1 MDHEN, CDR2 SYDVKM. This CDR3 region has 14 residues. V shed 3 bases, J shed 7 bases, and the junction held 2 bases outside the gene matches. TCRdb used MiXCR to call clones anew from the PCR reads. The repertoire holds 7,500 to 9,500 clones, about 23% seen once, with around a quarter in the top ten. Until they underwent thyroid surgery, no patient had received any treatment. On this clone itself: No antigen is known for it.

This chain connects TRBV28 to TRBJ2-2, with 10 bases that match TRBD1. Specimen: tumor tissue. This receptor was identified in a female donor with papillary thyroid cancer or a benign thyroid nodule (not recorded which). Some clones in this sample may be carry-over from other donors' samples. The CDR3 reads CASSFGTGVGELFF. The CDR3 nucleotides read TGTGCCAGCAGTTTTGGGACAGGGGTCGGGGAGCTGTTTTTT.